Shown below are 32 T cell receptor beta chains from a single sample sequenced in a study of T cell changes during pregnancy in multiple sclerosis. TCRdb's copy holds only in-frame clones and misses some; the assay was immunoSEQ multiplex PCR. Found here are about 48,000 clones, 90% to 95% of them singletons; the top ten hold approximately 0.49%. This sample comprised CD4+ T cells from peripheral blood mononuclear cells, obtained in the first trimester of pregnancy. Every receptor here comes from a female donor with multiple sclerosis, enrolled in a pregnancy study.

The genes are TRBV5-1 and TRBJ1-2, with D perhaps TRBD1 (6 bases). From germline, CDR1 is SGHRS and CDR2 YFSETQ. The CDR3 spans 15 residues. The V gene lost 0 bases and the J gene lost 0 bases, with 9 bases spanning the gap. The CDR3 spells CASSLGTESNYGYTF. Written as DNA, the CDR3 is TGCGCCAGCAGCTTGGGGACAGAATCTAACTATGGCTACACCTTC.

The chain is built from TRBV25-1 and TRBJ1-6; no reliable D call. Germline V gene data show CDR1 as MGHDK and CDR2 as SYGVNS. Trimming cost V 5 bases and J 6 bases, with 14 bases left between them. The CDR3 is made up of 15 amino acids. CDR3 nucleotide sequence: TGTGCCAGCAGTACCCGGGATTCGCTTAATTCACCCCTCCACTTT. Translating gives CASSTRDSLNSPLHF. The full variable domain, with the rest looked up from reference TRBV25-1 and TRBJ1-6, is EADIYQTPRYLVIGTGKKITLECSQTMGHDKMYWYQQDPGMELHLIHYSYGVNSTEKGDLSSESTVSRIRTEHFPLTLESARPSHTSQYLCASSTRDSLNSPLHFGNGTRLTVT.

The chain combines TRBV6-4 with TRBJ1-2; D remains ambiguous. Germline assignment: CDR1 MRHNA and CDR2 SNTAGT. Trimming cost V 2 bases and J 4 bases, with 8 bases left between them. The CDR3 covers 13 residues. CDR3 sequence: CASSDNPGYGYTF. The CDR3 DNA follows: TGTGCCAGCAGTGACAACCCAGGCTATGGCTACACCTTC.

The V call is TRBV19, the J call TRBJ1-3; D unresolved. The ends were cut back, 6 bases at V and 2 bases at J, with 14 bases in the middle. This CDR3 has 15 residues. The V gene's germline CDR1 is LNHDA and CDR2 SQIVND (reference sequence). In nucleotides, the CDR3 is TGTGCCAGTAGCCGGGTGATAAGGACTGGAAACACCATATATTTT. This translates into CASSRVIRTGNTIYF.

The rearrangement uses TRBV6-5 and TRBJ2-7; D possibly corresponds to TRBD2 (6 bases). CDR1 is MNHEY and CDR2 is SVGAGI in the germline V gene. Trimming took 5 bases from V and 2 from J, leaving 10 bases between them. The CDR3 is 13 amino acids. CDR3 nucleotide sequence: TGTGCCAGCAGTCACGGGACTCCCTACGAGCAGTACTTC. Its translation: CASSHGTPYEQYF.

This chain links TRBV2 with TRBJ2-7; 12 bases line up with TRBD2. CDR1 is SNHLY and CDR2 is FYNNEI in the germline V gene. This CDR3 contains 15 residues. V was clipped by 6 bases and J by 3 bases; unmatched bases: 6. The CDR3 DNA reads TGTGCCAGCAGCCTCACTAGCGGGGGGTTCTACGAGCAGTACTTC. This encodes CASSLTSGGFYEQYF.

The rearrangement links TRBV6-4 to TRBJ1-2; perhaps TRBD1 as D (5 bases). Trimming took 5 bases from V and 4 from J, leaving 17 bases between them. This CDR3 is 15 amino acids long. Germline V gene data show CDR1 as MRHNA and CDR2 as SNTAGT. In DNA form, the CDR3 reads TGTGCCAGCAGTCCGGGTGTCGGGGGATTCTATGGCTACACCTTC. It yields the protein CASSPGVGGFYGYTF.

The chain carries TRBV5-1 and TRBJ2-3; perhaps TRBD1 as D (5 bases). Between the trimmed V and J ends, which lost 0 bases and 4 bases, there was a span of 9 bases. CDR1 SGHRS and CDR2 YFSETQ come from the germline V gene. The CDR3 spans 14 residues. CDR3 in DNA: TGCGCCAGCAGCTTGGTTGACAGTTCAGATACGCAGTATTTT. Residues: CASSLVDSSDTQYF.

The chain has TRBV6-5 and TRBJ2-3; D call uncertain. The CDR3 is 13 residues long. Trimming stripped 4 bases from V and 5 bases from J, with 10 bases between. Germline values: CDR1 MNHEY, CDR2 SVGAGI. CDR3 loop: CASSSRNGDTQYF. As DNA, the CDR3 is TGTGCCAGCAGTTCGCGAAACGGAGATACGCAGTATTTT.

J is TRBJ2-3 and V is TRBV10-3; 9 bases agree with TRBD2. J gave up 3 bases and V 5 bases, and 3 bases lay outside the gene matches. There are 14 residues in the CDR3. Looked up from germline, CDR1 is ENHRY and CDR2 is SYGVKD. CDR3 protein: CAISPGLATDTQYF. CDR3 DNA: TGTGCCATCAGTCCGGGACTAGCAACAGATACGCAGTATTTT.

This chain joins TRBV7-3 and TRBJ2-3; D not resolved. The V and J ends lost 5 bases and 2 bases respectively, with 8 bases between them. Per germline, CDR1 SGHTA and CDR2 FQGTGA. The CDR3 length is 13 residues. The CDR3 is CASSRTPTDTQYF. Here the CDR3 DNA reads TGTGCCAGCAGCCGTACTCCCACAGATACGCAGTATTTT.

Only one count was recorded for this clone. The chain is built from TRBV7-6 and TRBJ2-1; D possibly corresponds to TRBD1 (5 bases). The length of the CDR3 is 16 residues. Trimming pared 5 bases from V and 0 bases from J, leaving 14 bases between. Per the germline V gene, CDR1 is SGHVS and CDR2 is FNYEAQ. DNA of the CDR3: TGTGCCAGCAGCAGGGGTCTTCTCAGCTCCTACAATGAGCAGTTCTTC. This translates into CASSRGLLSSYNEQFF.

The CDR3 protein is CASNGRRVFNQPQHF. The CDR3 DNA is TGTGCCAGTAACGGCCGGCGGGTATTCAATCAGCCCCAGCATTTT. The genes are TRBV19 and TRBJ1-5; D not resolved. The germline V gene has CDR1 LNHDA and CDR2 SQIVND (reference sequence). V shed 7 bases and J shed 3 bases, with 16 bases lying between them. The CDR3 length is 15 residues.

This chain joins TRBV2 and TRBJ1-1; D uncertain. Germline values: CDR1 SNHLY, CDR2 FYNNEI. V was trimmed by 4 bases and J by 6 bases, leaving 12 bases between them. This CDR3 contains 13 residues. CDR3 sequence (DNA): TGTGCCAGCAGTGCGGAGCTAGTGGCTGAAGCTTTCTTT. Its protein is CASSAELVAEAFF.

The chain couples TRBV9 to TRBJ1-3, with D tentatively TRBD1 (6 bases). Trimming took off 4 bases at V and 10 bases at J, with 12 bases between the two ends. This CDR3 comprises 12 residues. CDR1 and CDR2 (germline): SGDLS, YYNGEE. For the CDR3, the DNA is TGTGCCAGCAGCATAAAAGGGGGAACCATATATTTT. Protein sequence: CASSIKGGTIYF.

This chain links TRBV7-9 with TRBJ2-5; TRBD2 is a possible D gene (6 bases). V was clipped by 1 base and J by 5 bases, with 14 bases between them. CDR3 length: 15 amino acids. Per the germline V gene, CDR1 is SEHNR and CDR2 is FQNEAQ (reference sequence). CDR3 in amino acids: CASSLVGSGDETQYF. The CDR3 bases are TGTGCCAGCAGCTTAGTAGGGTCGGGGGACGAGACCCAGTACTTC.

The V call is TRBV19, the J call TRBJ1-1; D gene unclear. V lost 1 base, J lost 1 base, and 10 bases lay in between. The CDR3 covers 15 residues. Germline CDR1 LNHDA, CDR2 SQIVND (reference sequence). The CDR3 is CASSIGARANTEAFF. CDR3 coding DNA: TGTGCCAGTAGTATAGGGGCGCGGGCGAACACTGAAGCTTTCTTT.

The chain has TRBV29-1 and TRBJ1-2, with 12 bases that match TRBD1. CDR3 length: 13 residues. J gave up 7 bases and V 3 bases, and 3 bases lay outside the gene matches. Germline assignment: CDR1 SQVTM and CDR2 ANQGSEA. CDR3 DNA sequence: TGCAGCGTTGAGCCGGGACAGGGGGCTGGCTACACCTTC. This translates into CSVEPGQGAGYTF.

As for this clone: The junction departs from germline at one end; a sequencing error may be responsible. The V call is TRBV4-1, the J call TRBJ2-5; the D gene is possibly TRBD2 (5 bases). Germline CDR1 reads MGHRA; CDR2 reads YSYEKL. The length of the CDR3 is 15 residues. CDR3 in amino acids: CASSQDPGIQEPQYF. Here the CDR3 DNA reads TGCGCCAGCAGCCAAGATCCCGGGATTCAAGAGCCCCAGTACTTC.

Points on this clone: The final CDR3 position lacks the conserved phenylalanine or tryptophan, pointing to a likely read error. This chain connects TRBV20-1 to TRBJ1-2; no definite D call. The CDR3 runs to 9 residues. Germline lookup yields CDR1 DFQATT and CDR2 SNEGSKA (reference sequence). CDR3 bases: TGCAGCCTGGGAGGCGGCTACACCCTC. This sequence encodes CSLGGGYTL.

The chain is built from TRBV9 and TRBJ2-1; 7 positions agree with TRBD2. Germline V gives CDR1 SGDLS, CDR2 YYNGEE. The CDR3 covers 13 residues. V lost 0 bases to trimming and J lost 12 bases; unmatched junction nucleotides: 6. In DNA form, the CDR3 reads TGTGCCAGCAGCGTAGAGGTGGGGGGGAGGCAGTTCTTC. Translating gives CASSVEVGGRQFF.

This chain uses TRBV7-8 with TRBJ2-7; 7 bases fit TRBD1. Trimming cost V 5 bases and J 9 bases; bases outside gene matches: 10. This CDR3 has 13 amino acids. Germline V gene lookup returns CDR1 SGHVS and CDR2 FQNEAQ. Written as DNA, the CDR3 is TGTGCCAGCAGCGGCCGCCAAGGGGGCCGGCAGTACTTC. Translating gives CASSGRQGGRQYF.

The chain uses TRBV19 and TRBJ1-2; TRBD1 matches at 7 bases. The trim removed 5 bases at V and 2 bases at J, leaving 8 bases unmatched. Germline V lookup: CDR1 LNHDA, CDR2 SQIVND (reference sequence). The CDR3 totals 15 residues. In DNA form, the CDR3 reads TGTGCCAGTAGTCCGTCCCGGGACAGAAACTATGGCTACACCTTC. It translates to CASSPSRDRNYGYTF.

The chain links TRBV9 to TRBJ1-2; D gene uncertain. The V gene lost 4 bases and the J gene lost 7 bases, with 14 bases spanning the gap. CDR3 length equals 13 residues. Germline assignment: CDR1 SGDLS and CDR2 YYNGEE. CDR3 sequence (DNA): TGTGCCAGCAGCCAACACGATTTACCTGGCTACACCTTC. Translating gives CASSQHDLPGYTF.

The chain carries TRBV27 and TRBJ2-5; 8 positions match TRBD1. The germline CDR1 and CDR2 sequences are MNHEY and SMNVEV (reference sequence). After removal of 5 bases from V and 1 base from J, the junction contained 9 bases not matched to a gene. CDR3 length: 16 residues. This chain's CDR3 is CASSLQGASLQETQYF. In DNA form, the CDR3 reads TGTGCCAGCAGTCTCCAGGGGGCCTCTCTCCAAGAGACCCAGTACTTC.

The V and J genes are TRBV15 and TRBJ1-2, with D hard to call. Trimming took off 4 bases at V and 3 bases at J, with 9 bases between the two ends. Germline V gene lookup returns CDR1 LNHNV and CDR2 YYDKDF (reference sequence). This CDR3 is built from 13 residues. CDR3 sequence (DNA): TGTGCCACCAGCACTTTGTTCGACTATGGCTACACCTTC. Translating it yields CATSTLFDYGYTF.

The chain employs TRBV29-1 and TRBJ2-7; D uncertain. The CDR3 runs 12 residues. The ends were cut back, 6 bases at V and 0 bases at J, with 9 bases in the middle. In germline, CDR1 is SQVTM, CDR2 ANQGSEA. CDR3: CSVSLSSYEQYF. The CDR3 DNA reads as TGCAGCGTGAGCTTAAGCTCCTACGAGCAGTACTTC.

The chain uses TRBV15 and TRBJ2-5, with a possible D match to TRBD1 (5 bases). Trimming pared 1 base from V and 4 bases from J, leaving 13 bases between. Germline V CDR1 and CDR2: LNHNV, YYDKDF (reference sequence). The CDR3 runs to 15 residues. CDR3 protein: CATSRATTATETQYF. CDR3 in DNA: TGTGCCACCAGCAGAGCAACGACAGCGACAGAGACCCAGTACTTC.

Comments on this clone: A read error may produce the germline difference seen at one junction end. J is TRBJ2-1 and V is TRBV10-2; weak D call: TRBD1 (6 bases). Germline values: CDR1 WSHSY, CDR2 SAAADI. This CDR3 spans 12 amino acids. The CDR3 bases are TGCGCCAACAGTGCTCAGGGGATTGAGCAGTTCTTC. This translates into CANSAQGIEQFF.

The V and J genes are TRBV12-5 and TRBJ1-6; 10 nucleotides match TRBD1. Germline assignment: CDR1 LGHNT and CDR2 FRNRAP. The CDR3 loop spans 16 amino acids. The V gene end was trimmed by 1 base and the J gene end by 9 bases; junction bases not matched to a gene: 6. As DNA, the CDR3 is TGTGCTAGTGGTTTGGGACAGGGGGCAAGTGGTTCACCCCTCCACTTT. It codes for CASGLGQGASGSPLHF.

The V and J genes are TRBV5-1 and TRBJ2-3; the D gene is possibly TRBD2 (5 bases). This CDR3 spans 16 amino acids. CDR1 and CDR2 (germline): SGHRS, YFSETQ. Trimming took off 1 base at V and 6 bases at J, with 18 bases between the two ends. CDR3 nucleotides: TGCGCCAGCAGCTTGTCTAGTTTCGGGGTGAGCGATACGCAGTATTTT. This encodes CASSLSSFGVSDTQYF.

The chain has TRBV10-3 and TRBJ2-3; 11 positions match TRBD2. The CDR3 has 15 amino acids. Germline CDR1 and CDR2: ENHRY and SYGVKD. V trimming: 8 bases; J trimming: 4 bases; junction bases outside the gene matches: 8. CDR3 loop: CAIAGSSGGADTQYF. The CDR3 DNA sequence: TGTGCCATCGCTGGCAGTAGCGGGGGGGCAGATACGCAGTATTTT.